Listed here are 5 T cell receptor beta chains from one sample, sequenced in a study of shared T cell receptors in the human thymus. The protocol was immunoSEQ multiplex PCR, while the TCRdb copy is restricted to in-frame clones and leaves out a portion. The table includes about 660,000 clones, roughly 90% detected once. The data were also submitted as part of a second study, on human thymus T cells.

The sequencing input was thymocytes. These receptors came from a boy under two years old with a congenital heart defect.

The chain links TRBV10-3 to TRBJ1-5; tentatively, D is TRBD1 (5 bases). V was pared by 0 bases and J by 2 bases, with 11 bases between. The CDR3 loop spans 16 amino acids. The germline V gene has CDR1 ENHRY and CDR2 SYGVKD. The CDR3 is CAISESAAGGNQPQHF. CDR3 sequence (DNA): TGTGCCATCAGTGAGTCCGCGGCGGGGGGCAATCAGCCCCAGCATTTT.

The chain uses TRBV7-4 and TRBJ1-2, with unresolved D. Between the trimmed V and J ends, which lost 7 bases and 4 bases, there was a span of 13 bases. This CDR3 is built from 13 residues. Germline V gene data show CDR1 as SGHVT and CDR2 as SQSDAQ. CDR3 amino acids: CASTPGRSYGYTF. CDR3 in DNA: TGTGCCAGCACCCCGGGGAGGAGCTATGGCTACACCTTC.

This chain uses TRBV15 with TRBJ2-1, with TRBD2 matching 7 bases. Germline-derived CDR1 and CDR2 are LNHNV and YYDKDF (reference sequence). This CDR3 is built from 15 residues. Unmatched junction bases numbered 7, after V lost 1 base and J lost 7 bases. CDR3 sequence reads: CATSRGGRGLNEQFF. The CDR3 DNA reads TGTGCCACCAGCAGAGGGGGGAGGGGTCTTAATGAGCAGTTCTTC.

This chain links TRBV9 with TRBJ2-6; 11 bases fit TRBD1. The V segment lost 0 bases and the J segment 2 bases; nucleotides outside the gene matches: 1. The V gene's germline CDR1 is SGDLS and CDR2 YYNGEE. There are 17 residues in the CDR3. This chain's CDR3 is CASSVVDRGPGANVLTF. CDR3 DNA sequence: TGTGCCAGCAGCGTAGTGGACAGGGGGCCTGGGGCCAACGTCCTGACTTTC.

The chain uses TRBV4-1 and TRBJ1-1; 7 positions match TRBD1. V trimming: 3 bases; J trimming: 6 bases; junction bases outside the gene matches: 13. Per the germline V gene, CDR1 is MGHRA and CDR2 is YSYEKL. CDR3 size: 16 residues. The CDR3 DNA is TGCGCCAGCAGCCAGGTAGAGACAGGGTCTTCTCCTGAAGCTTTCTTT. Amino acids: CASSQVETGSSPEAFF.